Each of the 23 T cell receptor beta chains below was sequenced from the same sample in a study of cytomegalovirus exposure and HLA in healthy donors. Both 60 Vbeta primers and 13 Jbeta primers went into the PCR. Method: immunoSEQ multiplex PCR; TCRdb's copy keeps in-frame clones and lacks some. This sample has roughly 180,000 clones, with over 60% found just once. Input material: PBMCs. The source is a man aged 18-30 years in good health and CMV-seronegative.

There are a few counts of this clone. The chain carries TRBV6-1 and TRBJ1-3; no definite D call. Between the trimmed V and J ends, which lost 3 bases and 1 base, there was a span of 10 bases. The CDR3 runs to 15 residues. CDR1 is MNHNS, CDR2 SASEGT, per germline. CDR3 loop: CASSDLPGSGNTIYF. The DNA for the CDR3 is TGTGCCAGCAGTGATCTCCCGGGATCTGGAAACACCATATATTTT.

The V gene is TRBV2, the J gene TRBJ2-5; 10 bases match TRBD1. After removal of 6 bases from V and 5 bases from J, the junction contained 9 bases not matched to a gene. The CDR3 contains 15 residues. Germline V gene data show CDR1 as SNHLY and CDR2 as FYNNEI. The CDR3 reads CASSLQGQGSETQYF. The CDR3 DNA reads TGTGCCAGCAGCCTTCAGGGACAGGGGTCGGAGACCCAGTACTTC.

The rearrangement uses TRBV21-1 and TRBJ1-5; the table's D call, TRBD1, was not checked against the DNA. TRBV21-1 is deemed a pseudogene. This CDR3 is built from 17 residues. The DNA of the CDR3 is TGTGCCAGCAGCGCCAAGGGACAGGGGGTCCTCAATCAGCCCCAGCATTTT. This codes for CASSAKGQGVLNQPQHF.

The J gene is TRBJ2-7, the V gene TRBV30; 7 nucleotides line up with TRBD2. This CDR3 region has 10 residues. Per germline, CDR1 GTSNPN and CDR2 SVGIG (reference sequence). Trimming at V came to 7 bases and at J to 6 bases, leaving 3 bases not matched to a gene. Here the CDR3 DNA reads TGTGCCTTGGGGGGGTTCGAGCAGTACTTC. Translated, it gives CALGGFEQYF.

CDR3 nucleotides: TGCGCCAGCAGTCAATCAGGGACAGGGGGGAGCTCCTATAATTCACCCCTCCACTTT. This sequence encodes CASSQSGTGGSSYNSPLHF. This chain connects TRBV23-1 to TRBJ1-6, with 11 bases fitting TRBD1. TRBV23-1 is classed as an ORF, of uncertain function. The V gene end was trimmed by 0 bases and the J gene end by 0 bases; junction bases not matched to a gene: 4. The CDR3 runs to 19 residues.

The genes are TRBV6-1 and TRBJ2-7, with 8 bases identical to TRBD1. Germline V gives CDR1 MNHNS, CDR2 SASEGT. This CDR3 is built from 14 residues. The trim removed 1 base at V and 3 bases at J, leaving 2 bases unmatched. The CDR3 DNA reads as TGTGCCAGCAGTGAAGGGACAGGGATCTACGAGCAGTACTTC. It yields the protein CASSEGTGIYEQYF.

The rearrangement joins TRBV5-1 to TRBJ1-5, with D perhaps matching TRBD1 (5 bases). CDR3 length: 13 amino acids. Germline lookup yields CDR1 SGHRS and CDR2 YFSETQ. Deletions cut 0 bases from V and 5 bases from J, with 6 bases between. The CDR3 loop is CASSLGGDQPQHF. The CDR3 DNA reads TGCGCCAGCAGCTTGGGGGGGGATCAGCCCCAGCATTTT.

This rearrangement joins TRBV28 to TRBJ1-2; D unresolved. Germline loops: CDR1 MDHEN, CDR2 SYDVKM. Trimming removed 5 bases from V and 3 bases from J, with 10 bases in between. This CDR3 comprises 13 residues. The CDR3 loop is CASSVEGYYGYTF. The CDR3 DNA reads as TGTGCCAGCAGTGTAGAGGGATACTATGGCTACACCTTC.

In this sample, this clone turned up a few times. V is TRBV5-4 and J is TRBJ1-4; 8 bases match TRBD1. CDR1 and CDR2 from the germline V gene are SGHNT and YYREEE (reference sequence). V dropped 1 base and J dropped 3; count of bases not matched to a gene: 8. The CDR3 runs to 17 residues. CDR3 in DNA: TGTGCCAGCAGCTTGCCCTCGCCGGGACAGGCTAATGAAAAACTGTTTTTT. It encodes CASSLPSPGQANEKLFF.

The sample holds a few counts of this clone. V is TRBV5-4 and J is TRBJ2-3; 11 nucleotides agree with TRBD2. Germline-derived CDR1 and CDR2 are SGHNT and YYREEE (reference sequence). The V gene end was trimmed by 4 bases and the J gene end by 4 bases; junction bases not matched to a gene: 8. The CDR3 contains 16 residues. CDR3 amino acids: CASSPRLAGMPDTQYF. CDR3 sequence (DNA): TGTGCCAGCAGCCCACGACTAGCGGGAATGCCAGATACGCAGTATTTT.

In this sample, this clone turned up a few times. The chain is built from TRBV15 and TRBJ1-2; D is uncertain. V shed 0 bases and J shed 0 bases, with 20 bases lying between them. This CDR3 comprises 19 residues. Germline CDR1 and CDR2: LNHNV and YYDKDF (reference sequence). The CDR3 coding sequence is TGTGCCACCAGCAGAGATCTTGATCCTGGCGGAGCCCCTAACTATGGCTACACCTTC. As protein: CATSRDLDPGGAPNYGYTF.

V usage is TRBV6-1 and J usage is TRBJ1-2, with D maybe TRBD1 (6 bases). Germline V gene sequence: CDR1 MNHNS, CDR2 SASEGT. The V end was cut by 3 bases, the J end by 6 bases, with 14 bases between. This CDR3 spans 14 amino acids. The DNA for the CDR3 is TGTGCCAGCAGTGACGGACAGAGCCTGGATGGCTACACCTTC. Protein: CASSDGQSLDGYTF.

CDR3 DNA sequence: TGTGCCACCTCCCCCGGGGGCGGGAGCTACAATGAGCAGTTCTTC. Its protein is CATSPGGGSYNEQFF. The chain joins TRBV6-5 to TRBJ2-1; D perhaps matches TRBD2 (7 bases). V was shortened by 10 bases and J by 3 bases, with 19 bases between the two germline ends. In germline, CDR1 is MNHEY, CDR2 SVGAGI. There are 15 residues in the CDR3.

CDR3 in DNA: TGTGCCAGCAGTGAGGGGACAGGGGGGGCCGGGGAGCTGTTTTTT. Translated: CASSEGTGGAGELFF. The chain joins TRBV6-1 to TRBJ2-2; 11 positions match TRBD1. The CDR3 totals 15 residues. The trim removed 3 bases at V and 6 bases at J, leaving 3 bases unmatched. Germline V CDR1 and CDR2: MNHNS, SASEGT.

This clone was detected a few times. This chain uses TRBV2 with TRBJ1-1; D is perhaps TRBD1 (6 bases). CDR1 and CDR2 from the germline V gene are SNHLY and FYNNEI. CDR3 size: 15 residues. Trimming stripped 5 bases from V and 1 base from J, with 14 bases between. The DNA for the CDR3 is TGTGCCAGCAGTCCTACTGGACAGTCGAACACTGAAGCTTTCTTT. It translates to CASSPTGQSNTEAFF.

This rearrangement joins TRBV10-3 to TRBJ1-2; 10 nucleotides line up with TRBD1. Unmatched junction bases numbered 14, after V lost 10 bases and J lost 0 bases. The CDR3 has 17 residues. The germline CDR1 and CDR2 sequences are ENHRY and SYGVKD. The CDR3 here is CATHGPGQGPSNYGYTF. The CDR3 DNA reads TGTGCCACCCACGGTCCGGGACAGGGGCCTTCTAACTATGGCTACACCTTC.

The V gene is TRBV6-5, the J gene TRBJ2-1; 8 nucleotides match TRBD2. Trimming removed 4 bases from V and 7 bases from J; junction bases left unmatched: 9. Germline assignment: CDR1 MNHEY and CDR2 SVGAGI. The CDR3 is made up of 15 amino acids. The CDR3 sequence is CASSSAGVGRNEQFF. CDR3 in DNA: TGTGCCAGCAGTTCAGCGGGAGTCGGGAGAAATGAGCAGTTCTTC.

The chain employs TRBV2 and TRBJ2-2; possible D gene TRBD1, 5 bases. The ends were cut back, 4 bases at V and 1 base at J, with 7 bases in the middle. The CDR3 contains 14 residues. In germline, CDR1 is SNHLY, CDR2 FYNNEI. The chain's CDR3 is CASSGQMNTGELFF. Here the CDR3 DNA reads TGTGCCAGCAGTGGACAGATGAACACCGGGGAGCTGTTTTTT.

The rearrangement links TRBV11-1 to TRBJ2-2; maybe TRBD1 (5 bases). CDR3 length equals 15 residues. The V end lost 2 bases, the J end lost 4 bases, and 11 bases lay between the germline ends. Germline V gene data show CDR1 as SGHAT and CDR2 as FQDESV (reference sequence). In DNA, the CDR3 is TGTGCCAGCAGCTTAATCAACAGGCCCACCGGGGAGCTGTTTTTT. Its protein is CASSLINRPTGELFF.

The V gene is TRBV5-5, the J gene TRBJ1-1; 8 bases fit TRBD1. J gave up 2 bases and V 1 base, and 4 bases lay outside the gene matches. CDR3 size: 15 residues. CDR1 is SGHKS and CDR2 is YYEKEE in the germline V gene (reference sequence). CDR3 amino acids: CASSLSDRGNTEAFF. The CDR3 nucleotides read TGTGCCAGCAGCTTGAGTGACAGGGGAAACACTGAAGCTTTCTTT.

In its sample, this clone was seen once. The chain employs TRBV7-6 and TRBJ2-7, with D hard to call. This CDR3 is 12 amino acids long. Trimming pared 1 base from V and 6 bases from J, leaving 7 bases between. Per the germline V gene, CDR1 is SGHVS and CDR2 is FNYEAQ. CDR3 DNA: TGTGCCAGCAGCTTAGACACCGTCGAGCAGTACTTC. It specifies CASSLDTVEQYF.

The chain is built from TRBV5-8 and TRBJ2-2, with TRBD2 matching over 14 bases. This CDR3 contains 18 residues. The V segment lost 3 bases and the J segment 4 bases; nucleotides outside the gene matches: 8. CDR1 is SGHTS, CDR2 YDEGEE, per germline. The CDR3 protein is CASSSNVGLAGVTGELFF. CDR3 DNA: TGTGCCAGCAGCTCGAACGTGGGACTAGCGGGAGTCACCGGGGAGCTGTTTTTT.

The gene calls are TRBV10-1 and TRBJ2-2; D remains unclear. CDR1 and CDR2 (germline): WNHNN, SYGVQD (reference sequence). The CDR3 is made up of 14 amino acids. V lost 4 bases to trimming and J lost 7 bases, with 13 bases between them. CDR3 in amino acids: CASSAAGPGGELFF. CDR3 sequence (DNA): TGCGCCAGCAGTGCGGCAGGTCCCGGCGGGGAGCTGTTTTTT.